The clone carrying this TCR beta chain was found a few times. Its antigen is not known. An end of the junction does not agree with germline; a read error may underlie this. This specimen belongs to a study of cytomegalovirus exposure and HLA in healthy donors. Study-wide points: Across donors, sequencing depth was assumed by presence/absence analyses to be roughly uniform.

PCR amplification relied on 60 Vbeta primers (plus 13 Jbeta primers). The data were produced by immunoSEQ multiplex PCR, yet TCRdb's version contains in-frame clones alone and is incomplete. The table has fewer than 110,000 clones, 77% seen once. This sequence was found in a male donor in good health and CMV-seronegative. The sample taken for sequencing was PBMCs.

Written as DNA, the CDR3 is TGTTCCAGCAGTTTTGGACAGGGGGCAAATCAGCCCCAGCATTTT. This gives the protein CSSSFGQGANQPQHF. The rearrangement joins TRBV7-9 to TRBJ1-5; 11 bases map to TRBD1. Germline values: CDR1 SEHNR, CDR2 FQNEAQ (reference sequence). The CDR3 runs to 15 residues. Together with reference TRBV7-9 and TRBJ1-5, the CDR3 gives the full variable domain: DTGVSQNPRHKITKRGQNVTFRCDPISEHNRLYWYRQTLGQGPEFLTYFQNEAQLEKSRLLSDRFSAERPKGSFSTLEIQRTEQGDSAMYLCSSSFGQGANQPQHFGDGTRLSIL.